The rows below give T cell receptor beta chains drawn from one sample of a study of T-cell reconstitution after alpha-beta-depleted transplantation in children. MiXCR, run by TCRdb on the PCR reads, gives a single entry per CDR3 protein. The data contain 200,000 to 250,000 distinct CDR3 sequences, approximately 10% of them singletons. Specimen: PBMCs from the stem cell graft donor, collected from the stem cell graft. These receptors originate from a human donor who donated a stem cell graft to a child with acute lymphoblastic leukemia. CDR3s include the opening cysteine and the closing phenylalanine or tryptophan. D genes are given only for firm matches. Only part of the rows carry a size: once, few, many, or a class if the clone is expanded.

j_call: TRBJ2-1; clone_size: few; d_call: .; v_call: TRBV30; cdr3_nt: TGTGCCTGGAGTGTTTCCGTTAGCTCCTACAATGAGCAGTTCTTC; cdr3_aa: CAWSVSVSSYNEQFF
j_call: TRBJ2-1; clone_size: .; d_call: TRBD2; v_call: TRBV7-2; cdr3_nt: TGTGCCAGCAGCACGGGACTACTCGATGAGCAGTTCTTC; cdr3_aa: CASSTGLLDEQFF
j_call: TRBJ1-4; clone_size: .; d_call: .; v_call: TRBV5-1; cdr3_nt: TGCGCCAGCAGCTTAGATTCCCCCAGCCGAAAACTGTTTTTT; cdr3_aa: CASSLDSPSRKLFF
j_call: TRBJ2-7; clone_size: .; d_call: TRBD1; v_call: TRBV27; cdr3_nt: TGTGCCAGCATGACAGGGGGCTCATCCTACGAGCAGTACTTC; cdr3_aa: CASMTGGSSYEQYF
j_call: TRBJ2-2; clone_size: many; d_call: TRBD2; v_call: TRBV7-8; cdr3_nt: TGTGCCAGCAGCCCCAGCGGGGGGATCACCGGGGAGCTGTTTTTT; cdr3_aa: CASSPSGGITGELFF
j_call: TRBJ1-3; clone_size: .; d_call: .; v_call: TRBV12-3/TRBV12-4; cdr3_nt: TGTGCCAGCAGTTTACCACCGGGAGGAAACACCATATATTTT; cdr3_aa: CASSLPPGGNTIYF
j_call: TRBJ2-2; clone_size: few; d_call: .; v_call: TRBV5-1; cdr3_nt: TGCGCCAGCAGCTTGAGTCCGGGGCCTACGAACACCGGGGAGCTGTTTTTT; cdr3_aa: CASSLSPGPTNTGELFF
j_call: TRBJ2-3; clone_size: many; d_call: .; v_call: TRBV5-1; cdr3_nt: TGCGCCAGCAGCTCCCGGGACCCCAGCACAGATACGCAGTATTTT; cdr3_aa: CASSSRDPSTDTQYF
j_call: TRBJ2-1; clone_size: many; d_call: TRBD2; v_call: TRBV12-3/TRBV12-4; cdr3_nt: TGTGCCAGCAGAACCGGGACTAGCATAAGTAAGTTCTTC; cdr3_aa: CASRTGTSISKFF
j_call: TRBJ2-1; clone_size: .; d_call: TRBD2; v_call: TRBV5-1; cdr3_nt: TGCGCCAGCAGCTTGGAACCGCGGGGGGAATACAATGAGCAGTTCTTC; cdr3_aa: CASSLEPRGEYNEQFF
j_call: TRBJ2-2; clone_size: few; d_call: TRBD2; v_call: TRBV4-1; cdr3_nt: TGCGCCAGCAGCCAACACGGGGGGGCGGTCACCGGGGAGCTGTTTTTT; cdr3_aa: CASSQHGGAVTGELFF
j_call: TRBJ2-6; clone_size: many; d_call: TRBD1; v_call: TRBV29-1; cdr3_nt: TGCAGCGTGGCCACAGGGGGCTCTGGGGCCAACGTCCTGACTTTC; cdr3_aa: CSVATGGSGANVLTF
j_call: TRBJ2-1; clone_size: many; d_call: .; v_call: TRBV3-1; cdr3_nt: TGTGCCAGCAGCCAAGATAGGCGGGGTGAGCAGTTCTTC; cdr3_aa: CASSQDRRGEQFF
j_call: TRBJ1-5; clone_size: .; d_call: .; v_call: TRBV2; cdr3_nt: TGTGCCAGCAGTGTCGGCAGCTTTACACAGCCCCAGCATTTT; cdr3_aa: CASSVGSFTQPQHF
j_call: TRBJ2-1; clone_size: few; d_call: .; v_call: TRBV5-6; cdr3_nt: TGTGCCAGCAGCTTGTCCTTCGGGGCCCGGGAGCAGTTCTTC; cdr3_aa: CASSLSFGAREQFF
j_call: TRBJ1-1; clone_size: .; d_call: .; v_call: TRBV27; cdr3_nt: TGTGCCAGCAGTTTACGTCAGGGTTTCACTGAAGCTTTCTTT; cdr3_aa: CASSLRQGFTEAFF
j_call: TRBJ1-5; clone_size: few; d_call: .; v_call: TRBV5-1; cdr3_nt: TGCGCCAGCAAGATTGGCGGTAATAGCAATCAGCCCCAGCATTTT; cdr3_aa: CASKIGGNSNQPQHF
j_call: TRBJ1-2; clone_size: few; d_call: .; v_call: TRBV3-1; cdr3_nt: TGTGCCAGCAGCCAAGATCTACTTCGGGTCTCGGGAGGCTACACCTTC; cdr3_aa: CASSQDLLRVSGGYTF
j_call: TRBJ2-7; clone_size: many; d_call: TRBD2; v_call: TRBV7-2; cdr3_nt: TGTGCCAGCAGCCAAGGACTAGCGGGGGGCTACGAGCAGTACTTC; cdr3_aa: CASSQGLAGGYEQYF
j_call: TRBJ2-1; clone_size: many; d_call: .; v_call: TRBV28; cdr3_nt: TGTGCCAGCAGTTCCCCGTCGAGCTCCTACAATGAGCAGTTCTTC; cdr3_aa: CASSSPSSSYNEQFF
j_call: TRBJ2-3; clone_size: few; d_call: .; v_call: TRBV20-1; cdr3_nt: TGCAGTGCTAGAGTCCTAGCTACCACAGATACGCAGTATTTT; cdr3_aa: CSARVLATTDTQYF
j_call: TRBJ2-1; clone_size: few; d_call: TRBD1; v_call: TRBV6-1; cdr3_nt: TGTGCCAGCAGTCCCCTTTCAGGGGGATCGAATGAGCAGTTCTTC; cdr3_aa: CASSPLSGGSNEQFF
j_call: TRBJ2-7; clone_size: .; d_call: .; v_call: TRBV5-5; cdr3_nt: TGTGCCAGCACCGACAGTCGGGGGCGGATGGCCGAGCAGTACTTC; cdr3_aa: CASTDSRGRMAEQYF
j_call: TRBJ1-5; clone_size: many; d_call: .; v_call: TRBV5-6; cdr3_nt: TGTGCCAGCAGCGATGGGACCGCGAGGCCCCAGCATTTT; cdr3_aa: CASSDGTARPQHF
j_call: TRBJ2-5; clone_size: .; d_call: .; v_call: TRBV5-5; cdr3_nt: TGTGCCAGCAGCCCTGGGCTGGTTGGCGGGACCCAGTACTTC; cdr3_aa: CASSPGLVGGTQYF
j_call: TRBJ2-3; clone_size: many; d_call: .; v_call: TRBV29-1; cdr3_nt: TGCAGCGTCCCGGGGGGCACAGATACGCAGTATTTT; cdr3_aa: CSVPGGTDTQYF
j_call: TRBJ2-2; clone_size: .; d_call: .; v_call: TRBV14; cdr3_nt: TGTGCCAGCAGCCCCGTGCTAGCGCCGAACACCGGGGAGCTGTTTTTT; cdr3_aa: CASSPVLAPNTGELFF
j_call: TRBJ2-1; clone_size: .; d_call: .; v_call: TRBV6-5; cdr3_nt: TGTGCCAGCAGTTACTCGAGGCATGGCAGACCAATCTCCTACAATGAGCAGTTCTTC; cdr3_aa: CASSYSRHGRPISYNEQFF
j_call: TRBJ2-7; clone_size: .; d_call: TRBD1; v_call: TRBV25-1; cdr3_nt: TGTGCCAGCAGCCCACAGGGGACCCCCTACGAGCAGTACTTC; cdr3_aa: CASSPQGTPYEQYF
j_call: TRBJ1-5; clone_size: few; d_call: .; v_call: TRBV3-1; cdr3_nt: TGTGCCAGCAGCCAAGGTAGACAGGACAATCAGCCCCAGCATTTT; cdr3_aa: CASSQGRQDNQPQHF
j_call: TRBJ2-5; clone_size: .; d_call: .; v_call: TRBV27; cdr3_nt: TGTGCCAGCAGTTTAGGGGCAGTTCAAGAGACCCAGTACTTC; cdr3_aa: CASSLGAVQETQYF
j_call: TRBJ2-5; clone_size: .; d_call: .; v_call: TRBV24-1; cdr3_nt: TGTGCCACCAGTGATCCCGCTGGGGGGAGTGGGACCCAGTACTTC; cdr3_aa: CATSDPAGGSGTQYF
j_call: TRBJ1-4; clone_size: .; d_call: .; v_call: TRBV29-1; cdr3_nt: TGCAGCGTTGCAACAGGCACTAATGAAAAACTGTTTTTT; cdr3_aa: CSVATGTNEKLFF
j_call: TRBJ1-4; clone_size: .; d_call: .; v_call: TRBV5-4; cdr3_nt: TGTGCCAGCAGCTTGAGGGACAACGCTAATGAAAAACTGTTTTTT; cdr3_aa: CASSLRDNANEKLFF
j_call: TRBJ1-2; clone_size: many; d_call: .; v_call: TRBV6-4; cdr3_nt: TGTGCCAGCAGGCCCGAGGGTCTTGGAGGCTACACCTTC; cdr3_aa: CASRPEGLGGYTF
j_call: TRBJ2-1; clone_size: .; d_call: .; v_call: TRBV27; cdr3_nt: TGTGCCAGCAGTCTCAACCGGGGGTTTGCCTACAATGAGCAGTTCTTC; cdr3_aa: CASSLNRGFAYNEQFF
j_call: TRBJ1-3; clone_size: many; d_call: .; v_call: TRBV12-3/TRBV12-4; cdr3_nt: TGTGCCAGCAGTTTAGGGCATCCTAGCTCTGGAAACACCATATATTTT; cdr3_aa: CASSLGHPSSGNTIYF
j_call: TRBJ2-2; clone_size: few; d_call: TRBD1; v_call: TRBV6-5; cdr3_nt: TGTGCCAGCAGTTTACACGTTTTACAGGGGCCCGGGGAGCTGTTTTTT; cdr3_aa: CASSLHVLQGPGELFF
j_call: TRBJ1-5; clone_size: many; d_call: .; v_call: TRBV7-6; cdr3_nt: TGTGCCAGCAGCTTAAGGGCAGGCGAATATAGCAATCAGCCCCAGCATTTT; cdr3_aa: CASSLRAGEYSNQPQHF
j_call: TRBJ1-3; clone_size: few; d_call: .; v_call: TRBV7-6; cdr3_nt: TGTGCCAGCAGCCAAGGGGGAACAGCCTTCCCTGGAAACACCATATATTTT; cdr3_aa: CASSQGGTAFPGNTIYF
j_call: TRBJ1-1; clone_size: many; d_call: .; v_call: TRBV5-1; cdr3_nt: TGCGCCAGCAGCTCCTATTCCCGCACTGAAGCTTTCTTT; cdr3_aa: CASSSYSRTEAFF
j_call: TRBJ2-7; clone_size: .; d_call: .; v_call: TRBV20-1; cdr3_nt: TGCAGTGCTACAGACTCCGGGGGCCCCTACGAGCAGTACTTC; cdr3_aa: CSATDSGGPYEQYF
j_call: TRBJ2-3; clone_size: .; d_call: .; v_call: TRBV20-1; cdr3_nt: TGCAGTGCTAGAGGGGTCCGAGGGGGAGGGGGTACGGATACGCAGTATTTT; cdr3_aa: CSARGVRGGGGTDTQYF
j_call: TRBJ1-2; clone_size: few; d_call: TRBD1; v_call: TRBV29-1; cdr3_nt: TGCAGCGTTCCCCCACCGGGACAGGGGTCGTCTGGCTACACCTTC; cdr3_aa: CSVPPPGQGSSGYTF
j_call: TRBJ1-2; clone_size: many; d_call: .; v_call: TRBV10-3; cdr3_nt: TGTGCCATCAGTGAGTCCACAGACACATATGGCTACACCTTC; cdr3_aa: CAISESTDTYGYTF
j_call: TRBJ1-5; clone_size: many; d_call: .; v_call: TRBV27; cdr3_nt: TGTGCCAGCAGTTTACGAGGGGTCCCAATTGCTAATCGTGGCAATCAGCCCCAGCATTTT; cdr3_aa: CASSLRGVPIANRGNQPQHF
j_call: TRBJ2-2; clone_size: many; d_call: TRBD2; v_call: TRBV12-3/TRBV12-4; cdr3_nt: TGTGCCAGCAGCTTAGCGGGGGGGCCCGGGGAGCTGTTTTTT; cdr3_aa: CASSLAGGPGELFF
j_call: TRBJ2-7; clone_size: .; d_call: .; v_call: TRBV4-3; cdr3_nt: TGCGCCAGCAGCCAAGAAGACAGAGCCTACGAGCAGTACTTC; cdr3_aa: CASSQEDRAYEQYF
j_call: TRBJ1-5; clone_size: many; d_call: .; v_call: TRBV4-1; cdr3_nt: TGCGCCAGCAGCCAGGACACGGCGAATCAGCCCCAGCATTTT; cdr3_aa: CASSQDTANQPQHF
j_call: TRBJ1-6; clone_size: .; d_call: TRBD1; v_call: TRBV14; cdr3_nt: TGTGCCAGCGGCCAGAAGGGACAGATCAGGAATTCACCCCTCCACTTT; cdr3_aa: CASGQKGQIRNSPLHF
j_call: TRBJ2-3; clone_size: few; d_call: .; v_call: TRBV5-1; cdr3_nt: TGCGCCAGCAGCTTGGAACTGCACACAGATACGCAGTATTTT; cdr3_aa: CASSLELHTDTQYF
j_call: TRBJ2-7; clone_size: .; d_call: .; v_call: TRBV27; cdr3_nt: TGTGCCAGCAGTTTACGACCTAGGCAATCCGAGCAGTACTTC; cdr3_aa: CASSLRPRQSEQYF
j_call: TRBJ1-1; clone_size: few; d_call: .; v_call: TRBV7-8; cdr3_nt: TGTGCCAGCAGCTTAGTCCCAGGGGACACTGAAGCTTTCTTT; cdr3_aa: CASSLVPGDTEAFF